This T cell receptor beta chain was sequenced in a study of cytomegalovirus exposure and HLA in healthy donors. There are 18 residues in the CDR3. The germline V gene encodes CDR1 LNHDA and CDR2 SQIVND (reference sequence). V dropped 5 bases and J dropped 0 bases, with 20 bases sitting between them. Study observations and caveats: It was likely that a cluster of highly shared sequence variants was a sequencing artifact.

A remark on this clone: What it binds is not known.

13 Jbeta primers and 60 Vbeta primers were used for the PCR. Using immunoSEQ multiplex PCR, the repertoire was profiled, and TCRdb retains in-frame clones only, with some absent. Altogether over 150,000 clones are present, about 88% being singletons, with the ten largest covering roughly 0.2%. The sequencing sample was made of PBMCs. The sequence derives from a girl under three years old in good health and CMV-seronegative. This chain links TRBV19 with TRBJ2-4, with a tentative D call TRBD1 (6 bases). This CDR3 reads CASSPNYRAPLAKNIQYF. CDR3 bases: TGTGCCAGTAGTCCCAACTACAGGGCACCCTTAGCCAAAAACATTCAGTACTTC.